This paragraph reports one T cell receptor beta chain. Its antigen is undetermined. The V end lost 1 base, the J end lost 5 bases, and 21 bases lay between the germline ends. CDR1 and CDR2 (germline): LNHNV, YYDKDF (reference sequence). The CDR3 runs to 17 residues. The data are from a study of a mutant IDH1 vaccine in newly diagnosed glioma. Study details: Treated patients had a mean age of 40.4 years and a 62.5% male, around 38% female split. Earlier care involved radiotherapy, temozolomide, or both, and the majority received both.

The study's findings and limits: Induction of immune responses by the vaccine occurred in about 92% of patients.

Time point in this sample: baseline, week 1 (first vaccination visit). Treatment indicated: pre-vaccination baseline after standard-of-care therapy. New IDH1-mutant, ATRX-lost WHO grade 3 or 4 astrocytomas occurred in donors. The assay was immunoSEQ multiplex PCR, and TCRdb's table has in-frame clones only and misses some. The sample lists about 92,000 clones, around 77% seen once, with 7.5% in the top ten. The receptor comes from a man aged 35-49 years with glioma. V is TRBV15 and J is TRBJ2-7, with D perhaps TRBD2 (6 bases). The sequencing here drew on PBMCs, taken from a glioma patient treated with radiotherapy, temozolomide or both. CDR3 protein: CATSRGSGGAAGHEQYF. CDR3 DNA: TGTGCCACCAGCAGAGGATCTGGGGGAGCCGCGGGGCACGAGCAGTACTTC.